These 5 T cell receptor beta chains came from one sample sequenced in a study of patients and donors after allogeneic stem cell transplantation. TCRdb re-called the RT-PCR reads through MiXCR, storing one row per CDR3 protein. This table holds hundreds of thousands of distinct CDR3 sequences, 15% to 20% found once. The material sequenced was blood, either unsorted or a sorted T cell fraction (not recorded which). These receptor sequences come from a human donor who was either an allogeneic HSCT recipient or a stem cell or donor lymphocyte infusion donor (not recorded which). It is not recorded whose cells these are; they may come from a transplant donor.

This CDR3 is CASSQVFKTFRDRRYQETQYF. The DNA for the CDR3 is TGCGCCAGCAGCCAAGTATTTAAAACTTTCCGAGACAGGCGGTACCAAGAGACCCAGTACTTC. The rearrangement uses TRBV4-1 and TRBJ2-5; TRBD1 is a possible D gene (6 bases). CDR1 and CDR2 from the germline V gene are MGHRA and YSYEKL. This CDR3 is built from 21 residues. Deletions cut 1 base from V and 0 bases from J, with 27 bases between.

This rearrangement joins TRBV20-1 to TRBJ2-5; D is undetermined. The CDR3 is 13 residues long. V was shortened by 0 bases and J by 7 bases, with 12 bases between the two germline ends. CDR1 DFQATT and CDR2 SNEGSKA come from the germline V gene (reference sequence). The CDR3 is CSARDLDTGTQYF. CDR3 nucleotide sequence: TGCAGTGCTAGAGATCTCGACACTGGGACCCAGTACTTC.

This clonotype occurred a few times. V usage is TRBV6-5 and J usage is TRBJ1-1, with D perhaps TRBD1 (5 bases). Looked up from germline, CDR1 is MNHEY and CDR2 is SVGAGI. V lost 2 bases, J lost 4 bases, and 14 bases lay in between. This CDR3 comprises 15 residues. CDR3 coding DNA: TGTGCCAGCAGTTACGCGGAGCGGGGGGGCACTGAAGCTTTCTTT. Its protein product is CASSYAERGGTEAFF.

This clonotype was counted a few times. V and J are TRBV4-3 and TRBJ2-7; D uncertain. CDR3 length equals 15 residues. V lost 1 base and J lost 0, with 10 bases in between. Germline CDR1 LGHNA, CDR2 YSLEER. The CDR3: CASSQGIGSSYEQYF. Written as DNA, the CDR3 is TGCGCCAGCAGCCAAGGGATCGGGTCCTCCTACGAGCAGTACTTC.

CDR3 amino acids: CASGLAVTYEQYF. CDR3 nucleotide sequence: TGTGCCAGCGGTTTGGCGGTTACCTACGAGCAGTACTTC. The chain combines TRBV7-2 with TRBJ2-7, with D hard to call. This CDR3 comprises 13 residues. Germline CDR1 is SGHTA and CDR2 is FQGNSA. Trimming cost V 8 bases and J 2 bases, with 13 bases left between them.